This T cell receptor beta chain was sequenced during a study of Graves' ophthalmopathy and Graves' hyperthyroidism. Overall study: Peripheral blood samples were taken at initial diagnosis, before any treatment.

Regarding the study as a whole: The majority of expanded thyroid clonotypes above 0.001 frequency also occurred in blood.

J gave up 5 bases and V 0 bases, and 6 bases lay outside the gene matches. Germline CDR1 is DFQATT and CDR2 is SNEGSKA (reference sequence). This CDR3 spans 15 amino acids. This clonotype was detected many times. Its target is not known. Additional autoimmune diseases, uncontrolled infections, pregnancy or lactation disqualified patients. It was on clinical symptoms, serum thyroxine, TRAb, thyroid ultrasound and orbital computed tomography that diagnosis relied. RNA transcripts provided the template for amplifying TCR beta CDR3 regions. Scientists carried out first-round RT-PCR using HTBI primers and then a second-round multiplex PCR. One entry per CDR3 protein, called by TCRdb with MiXCR from the multiplex PCR reads. The repertoire holds 150,000 to 200,000 distinct CDR3 sequences, with 35% to 50% as singletons.

The sequence derives from a man aged 30-40 years with Graves' ophthalmopathy. The V gene is TRBV20-1, the J gene TRBJ1-3, with 8 bases lining up with TRBD1. Sequencing input: peripheral blood. The CDR3 here is CSARETGALRNTIYF. As DNA, the CDR3 is TGCAGTGCTAGAGAGACAGGGGCGCTACGAAACACCATATATTTT.